This T cell receptor beta chain was profiled in a study of beta chain features in type 1 diabetes. Study-wide results and caveats: Researchers could not determine here whether HLA type influences TCRB rearrangement. Shortening that was moderate but significant affected the TCRB CDR3s of Type 1 diabetes patients in all four CD4+ subsets.

Every bit of the isolated RNA underwent reverse transcription, so sequencing read expressed TCRB transcripts. Samples of naive, central memory and regulatory T cells yielded a mean of approximately 3.7 million reads. The data were produced by immunoSEQ multiplex PCR, yet TCRdb's version contains in-frame clones alone and is incomplete. The repertoire includes over 350,000 clones, roughly 16% of them detected once, and around 0.02% sits in the top ten. The table lists this clone with a few counts. Its specificity is unknown. The trim removed 3 bases at V and 3 bases at J, leaving 9 bases unmatched. The CDR3 extends over 16 amino acids. Per the germline V gene, CDR1 is SGHRS and CDR2 is YFSETQ.

Sequenced: naive CD4+ T cells from blood. The source of this sequence is a woman under 30 in good health. V gene TRBV5-1 combines with J gene TRBJ2-3; 8 nucleotides match TRBD2. The CDR3 loop reads CASSSGGTSGTDTQYF. CDR3 nucleotide sequence: TGCGCCAGCAGCTCGGGAGGGACGTCCGGAACAGATACGCAGTATTTT. Supplemented by reference TRBV5-1 and TRBJ2-3, the full variable domain reads KAGVTQTPRYLIKTRGQQVTLSCSPISGHRSVSWYQQTPGQGLQFLFEYFSETQRNKGNFPGRFSGRQFSNSRSEMNVSTLELGDSALYLCASSSGGTSGTDTQYFGPGTRLTVL.